The entry that follows covers one T cell receptor beta chain sequence. Its antigen is not identified. Germline CDR1 SNHLY, CDR2 FYNNEI. This CDR3 region has 15 residues. V shed 7 bases and J 2 bases; nucleotides not matched to a gene: 8. The source of the sample is a study of blood T cells in healthy people across ages. Whole-study results and caveats: Per million T cells, TCR beta diversity dropped about linearly as age rose.

Next came a second PCR, run for roughly 6 to 11 cycles, which used a sample-barcoded 5' primer along with a J-beta primer mix. Each of the cDNA molecules was tagged by a template-switch adaptor with 12 random nucleotides. In TCRdb, the 5' RACE reads were re-called with MiXCR into one record per CDR3 protein. The table records about 1.5 million distinct CDR3 sequences, about 45% of them present only once. Total RNA extracted from each sample amounted to at least 5 micrograms. This TCR was sampled from a woman aged 18 to 35 in good health. The sample was blood. This sequence joins TRBV2 and TRBJ2-3; 8 nucleotides align to TRBD1. The CDR3 sequence: CASTPGDRNTDTQYF. Here the CDR3 DNA reads TGTGCCAGCACCCCGGGGGACAGGAACACAGATACGCAGTATTTT.